This paragraph reports one T cell receptor (beta chain). The antigen remains undetermined. The sample is drawn from a study of human T cells and chemical hapten exposure. Study at large: Skin on the upper inner arm, roughly 2 cm by roughly 2 cm in size, was sensitized with 2% DPC. Small differences in pooled library volume mainly drove the variation in TCR yields per sample.

Study-level points and caveats: Correlating positively with patch test score were the PT1 expanded TCR counts.

The CDR3 loop spans 17 amino acids. In germline, CDR1 is DFQATT, CDR2 SNEGSKA (reference sequence). V lost 1 base and J 2 bases, leaving 19 bases between the germline ends. The time point was: patch test 3, about 24 weeks after DPC sensitization. Treatment meaning: therapeutic diphenylcyclopropenone sensitization with weekly scalp DPC. TCRdb re-called the RACE reads with MiXCR, one entry per CDR3 protein. The sample records fewer than 80,000 distinct CDR3 sequences, 9.5% to 11% being singletons. Here the sequenced sample was whole blood, taken in connection with sensitization to the hapten diphenylcyclopropenone (DPC). The sequence derives from a woman in her thirties with alopecia areata. Some clones in this sample may be carry-over from other donors' samples. The chain uses TRBV20-1 and TRBJ2-3; D is tentatively TRBD1 or TRBD2 (5 bases each). In DNA form, the CDR3 reads TGCAGTGCTAGAGTAATCCTGAGAGGGGCCAACACAGATACGCAGTATTTT. This gives the protein CSARVILRGANTDTQYF.